The entry that follows covers one TCR beta chain sequence. There are 12 residues in the CDR3. The junction had 3 bases not matched to a gene; V was cut back by 8 bases and J by 5 bases. Germline CDR1 MDHEN, CDR2 SYDVKM. The data originate from a study of T-cell reconstitution after alpha-beta-depleted transplantation in children. Unique molecular identifiers were incorporated when the TCRbeta library was constructed. One entry per CDR3 protein results from TCRdb running MiXCR on the PCR reads. The top ten clones hold roughly 3.9% of a sample with hundreds of thousands of distinct CDR3 sequences, roughly a tenth of them seen once.

The clonotype originates from a human donor who donated a stem cell graft to a child with acute myeloid leukemia. The rearrangement links TRBV28 to TRBJ2-3; TRBD2 aligns across 8 bases. This sample comprised PBMCs from the stem cell graft donor, obtained from the stem cell graft. CDR3 DNA sequence: TGTGCCAGCTTTGCGGGAGGAGATACGCAGTATTTT. Encoded protein: CASFAGGDTQYF.